This paragraph covers one TCR beta chain sequence. The record originates from a study of blood T cell repertoires in COVID-19. Study-wide context: Samples representing acute and convalescent COVID-19 were sourced from the United States, Italy and Spain. PBMCs, B-cell-depleted T cells, or T cells were the source of the cDNA or gDNA that made up the material.

Per the original methods: Reference gene primer amplification gave nucleated cell count estimates. Sequencing was performed with immunoSEQ multiplex PCR; in TCRdb, only in-frame clones are kept and a portion is missing. D and trimming were read from the DNA, whereas the V and J calls and clone size are those reported in that table. Of some 110,000 clones listed, 80% to 90% were seen once; the top ten hold approximately 8%. CDR1 and CDR2 (germline): LGHDT, YNNKEL (reference sequence). V was clipped by 4 bases and J by 12 bases; unmatched bases: 13. The CDR3 loop spans 16 amino acids. The TCR sequence derives from an older man who had recovered from COVID-19. Sequencing was done on a sample of peripheral blood. This chain joins TRBV3-1 (or the pseudogene TRBV3-2) and TRBJ2-1; TRBD1 agrees at 12 bases. The CDR3, as DNA: TGTGCCAGCAGCCCGAGGGGGACAGGGGGCCTCGTGGGGCAGTTCTTC. Amino acids: CASSPRGTGGLVGQFF.